This entry describes one TCR beta chain. Which antigen it targets is not known. Qualities for individual bases were not recorded, and no much larger clone is one base off. This specimen belongs to a study of CD8+CD57+ T cells in acquired aplastic anemia (dated by TCRdb to the late 2010s). About the study as a whole: On average, sorted CD4+ and CD8+ cells yielded around 3.5 ug of extracted DNA, with a range of roughly 0.17 to 27.4 ug. A CD8+CD57+ expansion meant a frequency higher than the mean frequency seen in healthy subjects. The investigation overall reported the following: CD8+ Simpson's diversity did not differ significantly between patients and healthy controls (P=0.060). Around 31 CD8+ CDR3 sequences were shared between patients and controls but appeared highly expressed in patients and within their immunodominant clones.

Expansion of CD8+CD57+ cells had been shown by flow cytometry in the patients chosen for sequencing. Severe acquired aplastic anemia was diagnosed in all patients according to International Study of Aplastic Anemia and Agranulocytosis and Camitta criteria. Patients had received no therapy at the time of blood sampling. TCR repertoires of sorted CD4+ and CD8+ blood T cells from severe aplastic anemia patients and healthy subjects were deep-sequenced in the study. In the USA, patient enrollment took place under clinicaltrials.gov protocols 00001620, 01623167, 00001397, 00071045, 00081523 and 00961064. Ficoll-Paque density gradient centrifugation was used to isolate peripheral blood mononuclear cells. CD4+ and CD8+ T cells were sorted by FACS or magnetic beads before DNA extraction. TCR beta VDJ combination and CDR3 sequence profiling used genomic DNA as the template. An Illumina HiSeq 2000 was used for TCR repertoire sequencing. Processing in the source paper ran as follows. Repertoire assessment relied on Simpson's diversity index, CDR3 size and DJ length profiles, and TRBV/TRBJ rearrangement plots. The immunodominant clone was defined as the most abundant DNA sequence in deep sequencing data. CDR3 amino acid sequences were screened for sharing across subjects and compared with published repertoires and the VDJdb database. Using fastp at Q25 and MiXCR, TCRdb reprocessed the public reads and kept productive beta chains. Rows are unified per CDR3 protein, each entry keeping the most common DNA and genes. These V and J calls originate from TCRdb's pipeline instead of the authors' own analysis. Here the sample has some 170,000 distinct CDR3 sequences; 47% occur a single time. 1.1% of the sample rests with the top ten.

The junction shows trimming of 1 base on V and 0 bases on J, plus 18 bases between the germline ends. Based on the germline V gene, the CDR1 and CDR2 sequences are SGDLS and YYNGEE. The CDR3 measures 18 amino acids from cysteine to phenylalanine. Of all the DNA, just the CDR3 is kept, 54 bases in frame from base 1. Here the chain combines TRBV9 and TRBJ2-3, with the D gene possibly TRBD1 or TRBD2, each one fitting 5 bases. The TCR originated in a human donor with aplastic anemia. Sequencing input: sorted CD4+, CD8+, or CD8+CD57+ T cells (not recorded which) from PBMCs. The nucleotides read TGTGCCAGCAGCGTACAATCCGGGGCGGTACCTAGCACAGATACGCAGTATTTT. Translated, this gives CASSVQSGAVPSTDTQYF. Extended through the reference TRBV9 and TRBJ2-3 proteins, this CDR3 yields the full variable domain: DSGVTQTPKHLITATGQRVTLRCSPRSGDLSVYWYQQSLDQGLQFLIQYYNGEERAKGNILERFSAQQFPDLHSELNLSSLELGDSALYFCASSVQSGAVPSTDTQYFGPGTRLTVL.